The clone carrying this T cell receptor beta chain was observed a few times. Its antigen is unknown. Additional DNA sequences in this sample encode the identical CDR3. This CDR3 comprises 13 residues. Germline CDR1 reads SGHNT; CDR2 reads YYREEE (reference sequence). The V gene lost 4 bases and the J gene lost 4 bases, with 12 bases spanning the gap. Some clones are missing from TCRdb's copy, which holds only in-frame ones; the method was immunoSEQ multiplex PCR. Altogether about 710,000 clones are present, less than 80% being singletons, with the ten largest covering around 2%. The record originates from a study of shared clonotypes between healthy human individuals. At the level of the study: The people who gave samples were a couple of women and a few men aged 18 to 49. The plates for each donor numbered three CD4 naive, three CD4 memory, two CD8 naive and one CD8 memory.

The study's findings and limits: Rarefaction showed sorted-subset sequencing was incomplete despite large depth.

The sequence derives from a woman aged 25 to 39 in good health. The V call is TRBV5-4, the J call TRBJ2-7; D is unclear. Material for sequencing was memory CD4+ T cells sorted from blood. Subset described: CD45RA-negative fraction. The CDR3 region has the DNA TGTGCCAGCAGCCCCGCTGGCGGTTACGAGCAGTACTTC. This encodes CASSPAGGYEQYF.